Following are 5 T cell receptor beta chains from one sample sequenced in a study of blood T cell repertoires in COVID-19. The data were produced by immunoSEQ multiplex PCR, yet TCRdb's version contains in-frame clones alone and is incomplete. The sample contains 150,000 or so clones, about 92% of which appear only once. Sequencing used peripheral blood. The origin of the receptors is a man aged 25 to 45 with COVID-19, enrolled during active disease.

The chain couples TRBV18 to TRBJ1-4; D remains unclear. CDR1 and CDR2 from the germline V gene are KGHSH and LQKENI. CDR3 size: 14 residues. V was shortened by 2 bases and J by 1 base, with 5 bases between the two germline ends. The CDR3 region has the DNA TGTGCCAGCTCACCAGAGGGAACTAATGAAAAACTGTTTTTT. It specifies CASSPEGTNEKLFF.

CDR3 protein: CASSPLWGDEQYF. In DNA form, the CDR3 reads TGCGCCAGCAGTCCCCTTTGGGGGGACGAGCAGTACTTC. The chain joins TRBV5-1 to TRBJ2-7; a possible D gene is TRBD2 (6 bases). Deletions cut 5 bases from V and 5 bases from J, with 14 bases between. The germline V gene encodes CDR1 SGHRS and CDR2 YFSETQ. There are 13 residues in the CDR3.

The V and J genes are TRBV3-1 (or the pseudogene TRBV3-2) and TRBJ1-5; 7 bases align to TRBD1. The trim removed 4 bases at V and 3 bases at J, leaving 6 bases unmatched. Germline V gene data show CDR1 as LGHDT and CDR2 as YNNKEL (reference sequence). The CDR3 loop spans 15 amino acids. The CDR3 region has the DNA TGTGCCAGCAGCCGACGACAGGGAATCAATCAGCCCCAGCATTTT. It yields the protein CASSRRQGINQPQHF.

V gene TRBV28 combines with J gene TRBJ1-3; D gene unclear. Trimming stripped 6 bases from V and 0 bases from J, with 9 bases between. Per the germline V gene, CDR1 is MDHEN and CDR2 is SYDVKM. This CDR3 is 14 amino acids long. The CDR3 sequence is CASRTVLSGNTIYF. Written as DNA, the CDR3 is TGTGCCAGCAGAACAGTTCTCTCTGGAAACACCATATATTTT.

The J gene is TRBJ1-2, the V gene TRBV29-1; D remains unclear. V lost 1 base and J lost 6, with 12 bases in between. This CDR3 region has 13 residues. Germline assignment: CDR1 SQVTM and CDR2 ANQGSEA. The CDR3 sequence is CSVEVGVRDGYTF. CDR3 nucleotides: TGCAGCGTTGAAGTGGGAGTAAGGGATGGCTACACCTTC.